This T cell receptor beta chain is drawn from a study of blood T cell repertoires in COVID-19. Using immunoSEQ multiplex PCR, the repertoire was profiled, and TCRdb retains in-frame clones only, with some absent. The data show 270,000 or so clones, with 91% seen just once and roughly 2.9% held by the top ten. Researchers sorted participants into cohorts using their self-reported clinical history. The sequenced material came from PBMCs or T cells enriched from blood (not recorded which). The source of this sequence is a man between 40 and 49 years old who had been exposed to COVID-19.

CDR3: CASSSYRVINEKLFF. The CDR3 DNA follows: TGTGCCAGCAGTTCGTACAGGGTGATAAATGAAAAACTGTTTTTT. The chain carries TRBV6-5 and TRBJ1-4; weak D call: TRBD1 (6 bases). The CDR3 covers 15 residues. Trimming left V 4 bases short and J 5 bases short, with 14 bases between. Germline loops: CDR1 MNHEY, CDR2 SVGAGI.